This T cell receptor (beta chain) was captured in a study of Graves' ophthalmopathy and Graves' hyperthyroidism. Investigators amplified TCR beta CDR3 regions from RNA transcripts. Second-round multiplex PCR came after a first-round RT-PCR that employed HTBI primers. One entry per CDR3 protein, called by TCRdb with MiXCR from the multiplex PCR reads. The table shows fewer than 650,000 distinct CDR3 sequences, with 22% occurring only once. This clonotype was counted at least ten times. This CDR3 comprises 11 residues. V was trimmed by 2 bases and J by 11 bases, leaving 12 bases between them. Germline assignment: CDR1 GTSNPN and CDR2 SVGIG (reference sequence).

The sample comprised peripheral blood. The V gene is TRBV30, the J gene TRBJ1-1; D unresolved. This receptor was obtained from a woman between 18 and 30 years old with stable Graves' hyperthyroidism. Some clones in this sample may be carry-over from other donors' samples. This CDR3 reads CAWSSYTVAFF. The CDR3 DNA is TGTGCCTGGAGTTCGTACACTGTCGCTTTCTTT.